This T cell receptor beta chain originates from a study of blood T cell repertoires in COVID-19. The table came from immunoSEQ multiplex PCR; TCRdb's copy has only in-frame clones and leaves some out. The data show 300,000 to 350,000 clones, approximately 90% seen once. Material for sequencing was peripheral blood. This TCR came from an older woman with COVID-19, enrolled during active disease.

The CDR3 DNA sequence: TGCGCCAGCAGTCGGGAGAATACGATGCGGGATGGCTACACCTTC. It yields the protein CASSRENTMRDGYTF. This chain links TRBV5-1 with TRBJ1-2; D is uncertain. The CDR3 is 15 residues long. The V gene's germline CDR1 is SGHRS and CDR2 YFSETQ. Trimming stripped 5 bases from V and 6 bases from J, with 20 bases between. Filled out from reference TRBV5-1 and TRBJ1-2, the complete variable domain reads KAGVTQTPRYLIKTRGQQVTLSCSPISGHRSVSWYQQTPGQGLQFLFEYFSETQRNKGNFPGRFSGRQFSNSRSEMNVSTLELGDSALYLCASSRENTMRDGYTFGSGTRLTVV.